The 6 T cell receptor beta chains in this list originate from one sample, sequenced in a study of blood T cell repertoires in COVID-19. Using immunoSEQ multiplex PCR, the repertoire was profiled, and TCRdb retains in-frame clones only, with some absent. The data contain roughly 190,000 clones, 87% of them singletons. Sequences were obtained from PBMCs or T cells enriched from blood (not recorded which). Every receptor here comes from a woman under 40 who had recovered from COVID-19.

The chain employs TRBV7-6 and TRBJ1-1, with D possibly matching TRBD1 (5 bases). V gave up 3 bases and J gave up 1 base, with 12 bases separating them. Germline V lookup: CDR1 SGHVS, CDR2 FNYEAQ. This CDR3 has 15 residues. The CDR3 protein is CASSFGASRNTEAFF. The DNA for the CDR3 is TGTGCCAGCAGCTTTGGGGCGAGCCGGAACACTGAAGCTTTCTTT.

The chain uses TRBV3-1 (or the pseudogene TRBV3-2) and TRBJ2-7; D perhaps matches TRBD2 (6 bases). The germline V gene encodes CDR1 LGHDT and CDR2 YNNKEL (reference sequence). The CDR3 runs 15 residues. Between the trimmed V and J ends, which lost 1 base and 4 bases, there was a span of 14 bases. CDR3 region: CASSQGASVSYEQYF. The CDR3 nucleotides are TGTGCCAGCAGCCAAGGGGCTAGCGTTTCGTACGAGCAGTACTTC.

The chain couples TRBV5-1 to TRBJ2-1; 12 positions match TRBD2. Germline V gives CDR1 SGHRS, CDR2 YFSETQ. This CDR3 has 17 amino acids. The ends lost 4 bases at V and 0 bases at J; junction bases unmatched: 5. The CDR3 coding sequence is TGCGCCAGCAGCCTATGGACTAGCGGGGCCTCCTACAATGAGCAGTTCTTC. Encoded protein: CASSLWTSGASYNEQFF.

The chain has TRBV5-4 and TRBJ2-3; D not resolved. Trimming took 0 bases from V and 1 from J, leaving 6 bases between them. Per the germline V gene, CDR1 is SGHNT and CDR2 is YYREEE (reference sequence). There are 14 residues in the CDR3. The CDR3 region is CASSLASGTDTQYF. The CDR3 coding sequence is TGTGCCAGCAGCTTGGCGTCCGGCACAGATACGCAGTATTTT.

This chain uses TRBV24-1 with TRBJ2-3; 7 positions match TRBD1. Looked up from germline, CDR1 is KGHDR and CDR2 is SFDVKD. The CDR3 consists of 15 residues. The ends lost 3 bases at V and 8 bases at J; junction bases unmatched: 10. CDR3: CATSDTGTVEATQYF. The CDR3 DNA sequence: TGTGCCACCAGTGATACCGGGACAGTGGAGGCTACGCAGTATTTT.

The genes are TRBV7-9 and TRBJ2-1; TRBD1 might be the D (7 bases). The CDR3 spans 14 residues. V lost 5 bases and J 9 bases, leaving 17 bases between the germline ends. The germline V gene has CDR1 SEHNR and CDR2 FQNEAQ (reference sequence). CDR3 in amino acids: CASSPGGGGLEQFF. The CDR3 bases are TGTGCCAGCAGCCCAGGGGGTGGGGGACTTGAGCAGTTCTTC.